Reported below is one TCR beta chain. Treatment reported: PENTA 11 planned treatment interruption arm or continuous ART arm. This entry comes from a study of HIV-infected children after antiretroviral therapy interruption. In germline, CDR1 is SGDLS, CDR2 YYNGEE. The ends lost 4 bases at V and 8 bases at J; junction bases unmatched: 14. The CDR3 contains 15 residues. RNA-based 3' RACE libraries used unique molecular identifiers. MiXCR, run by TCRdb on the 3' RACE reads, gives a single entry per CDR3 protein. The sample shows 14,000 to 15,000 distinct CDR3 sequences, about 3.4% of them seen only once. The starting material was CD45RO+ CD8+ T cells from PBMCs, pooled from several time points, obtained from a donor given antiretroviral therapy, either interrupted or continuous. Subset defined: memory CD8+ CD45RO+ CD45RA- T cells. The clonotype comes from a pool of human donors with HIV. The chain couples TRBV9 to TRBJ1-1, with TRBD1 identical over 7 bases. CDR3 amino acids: CASSPGEGTVFEAFF. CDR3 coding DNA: TGTGCCAGCAGCCCCGGAGAAGGGACAGTCTTCGAAGCTTTCTTT. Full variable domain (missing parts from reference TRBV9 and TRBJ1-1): DSGVTQTPKHLITATGQRVTLRCSPRSGDLSVYWYQQSLDQGLQFLIQYYNGEERAKGNILERFSAQQFPDLHSELNLSSLELGDSALYFCASSPGEGTVFEAFFGQGTRLTVV.